This T cell receptor beta chain comes out of a study of blood T cell repertoires in COVID-19. In the original processing: By means of reference gene primer amplification, nucleated cell counts were estimated. Here immunoSEQ multiplex PCR was the method, and the copy in TCRdb shows in-frame clones only, minus some. V, J and clone size derive from that table, while D and trimming were established from the DNA sequence. The sample holds fewer than 500,000 clones, approximately 88% seen once. CDR3 length equals 17 residues. V lost 2 bases, J lost 0 bases, and 8 bases stayed unmatched. CDR1 and CDR2 (germline): KGHSH, LQKENI.

This receptor was obtained from a woman aged 25 to 39 with acute COVID-19. The sequenced sample consisted of PBMCs or T cells enriched from blood (not recorded which). The chain combines TRBV18 with TRBJ1-2, with 8 nucleotides matching TRBD1. The CDR3 protein is CASSPGQGAITNYGYTF. CDR3 DNA: TGTGCCAGCTCACCAGGGCAGGGGGCGATTACTAACTATGGCTACACCTTC.